Each of the 19 T cell receptor beta chains below was sequenced from the same sample in a study of blood T cell repertoires in COVID-19. The repertoire was sequenced with immunoSEQ multiplex PCR; TCRdb's copy has only in-frame clones and lacks some. The sample includes approximately 290,000 clones, 70% to 90% of them seen just once. Sequenced material: peripheral blood. The source is a woman aged 60-75 years with acute or convalescent COVID-19.

The J gene is TRBJ1-5, the V gene TRBV7-6, with 11 nucleotides matching TRBD1. The CDR3 runs to 17 residues. V shed 5 bases, J shed 7 bases, and the junction held 13 bases outside the gene matches. Germline values: CDR1 SGHVS, CDR2 FNYEAQ. The CDR3 loop is CASSPGVMGQGGQPQHF. The CDR3 nucleotides are TGTGCCAGCAGCCCGGGCGTAATGGGACAGGGGGGGCAGCCCCAGCATTTT.

The table lists this clone with a count of one. V is TRBV13 and J is TRBJ2-7; D possibly corresponds to TRBD1 (6 bases). Germline assignment: CDR1 PRHDT and CDR2 FYEKMQ (reference sequence). This CDR3 has 15 amino acids. The V and J ends lost 5 bases and 0 bases respectively, with 14 bases between them. As DNA, the CDR3 is TGTGCCAGCAGCGCCCGGGACACAAGCTCCTACGAGCAGTACTTC. This sequence encodes CASSARDTSSYEQYF.

The chain is built from TRBV7-2 and TRBJ2-1, with TRBD2 identical over 10 bases. CDR3 length: 16 residues. The germline gives CDR1 SGHTA, CDR2 FQGNSA. Trimming at V came to 1 base and at J to 14 bases, leaving 14 bases not matched to a gene. The CDR3 reads CASSLDRYLLAGGEFF. In nucleotides, the CDR3 is TGTGCCAGCAGCTTAGACAGATATCTTTTAGCGGGAGGAGAGTTCTTC.

This clone has only one observation. This chain connects TRBV7-2 to TRBJ1-6, with D perhaps TRBD1 (5 bases). The CDR3 loop spans 13 amino acids. V was shortened by 5 bases and J by 7 bases, with 9 bases between the two germline ends. Germline CDR1 is SGHTA and CDR2 is FQGNSA. This CDR3 is CASSLPGNSPLHF. As DNA, the CDR3 is TGTGCCAGCAGCCTCCCAGGGAATTCACCCCTCCACTTT. Full variable domain (remainder filled in from reference TRBV7-2 and TRBJ1-6): GAGVSQSPSNKVTEKGKDVELRCDPISGHTALYWYRQSLGQGLEFLIYFQGNSAPDKSGLPSDRFSAERTGGSVSTLTIQRTQQEDSAVYLCASSLPGNSPLHFGNGTRLTVT.

This clone was picked up a small number of times. The chain is built from TRBV7-9 and TRBJ1-1; 8 bases are shared with TRBD1. Unmatched junction bases numbered 4, after V lost 9 bases and J lost 4 bases. This CDR3 region has 12 residues. The germline CDR1 and CDR2 sequences are SEHNR and FQNEAQ (reference sequence). The CDR3 region has the DNA TGTGCCAGTCAGGGGGCGCCCACTGAAGCTTTCTTT. Protein: CASQGAPTEAFF.

V usage is TRBV27 and J usage is TRBJ2-7, with D maybe TRBD2 (7 bases). Germline-derived CDR1 and CDR2 are MNHEY and SMNVEV (reference sequence). V lost 6 bases and J 7 bases, leaving 22 bases between the germline ends. CDR3 size: 15 residues. CDR3 protein: CASSLNPAGAREQYF. CDR3 bases: TGTGCCAGCAGCCTAAACCCGGCGGGGGCGCGAGAGCAGTACTTC.

The chain links TRBV7-2 to TRBJ2-7, with 8 bases fitting TRBD1. The CDR3 length is 14 residues. The junction had 8 bases not matched to a gene; V was cut back by 5 bases and J by 5 bases. The germline CDR1 and CDR2 sequences are SGHTA and FQGNSA. The CDR3, as DNA: TGTGCCAGCAGCACTAGACAGGGGAAGGACGAGCAGTACTTC. This gives the protein CASSTRQGKDEQYF.

In its sample, this clone was seen a few times. The chain recombines TRBV7-9 with TRBJ2-2; possibly TRBD1 for D (6 bases). Trimming cost V 1 base and J 5 bases, with 11 bases left between them. In germline, CDR1 is SEHNR, CDR2 FQNEAQ (reference sequence). The CDR3 runs to 15 residues. The CDR3 DNA reads as TGTGCCAGCAGCTTAGAGACAGGTGCGACCGGGGAGCTGTTTTTT. Its protein product is CASSLETGATGELFF.

The chain combines TRBV4-3 with TRBJ1-6; a weak D match, TRBD1 (6 bases). The CDR3 contains 19 residues. CDR1 is LGHNA and CDR2 is YSLEER in the germline V gene. Trimming pared 1 base from V and 4 bases from J, leaving 20 bases between. The CDR3 DNA sequence: TGCGCCAGCAGCCAAGTTTACAGGGCCAAAGCGGCTTATAATTCACCCCTCCACTTT. Residues: CASSQVYRAKAAYNSPLHF.

The chain recombines TRBV9 with TRBJ2-3; D is perhaps TRBD2 (6 bases). CDR1 SGDLS and CDR2 YYNGEE come from the germline V gene. The ends were cut back, 0 bases at V and 2 bases at J, with 13 bases in the middle. This CDR3 spans 16 amino acids. CDR3 protein: CASSVGPGGNTDTQYF. As DNA, the CDR3 is TGTGCCAGCAGCGTAGGCCCCGGGGGTAACACAGATACGCAGTATTTT.

The chain links TRBV27 to TRBJ2-7; D not certain. The CDR3 has 13 residues. Germline assignment: CDR1 MNHEY and CDR2 SMNVEV (reference sequence). V lost 6 bases to trimming and J lost 2 bases, with 11 bases between them. CDR3 sequence (DNA): TGTGCCAGCAGACCTTTCTCGGCCTACGAGCAGTACTTC. As protein: CASRPFSAYEQYF.

The chain employs TRBV2 and TRBJ1-5; 8 bases line up with TRBD1. The junction had 5 bases not matched to a gene; V was cut back by 6 bases and J by 4 bases. CDR3 length equals 14 residues. Per germline, CDR1 SNHLY and CDR2 FYNNEI. The CDR3 nucleotides read TGTGCCAGCAGGGACAGGGAGGTGAATCAGCCCCAGCATTTT. Amino acids: CASRDREVNQPQHF.

The rearrangement links TRBV29-1 to TRBJ2-7, with TRBD2 identical over 8 bases. The CDR3 totals 13 residues. Germline values: CDR1 SQVTM, CDR2 ANQGSEA. V shed 3 bases, J shed 3 bases, and the junction held 4 bases outside the gene matches. Written as DNA, the CDR3 is TGCAGCGTTGATGGGCTAGCGGGCTACGAGCAGTACTTC. Amino acid sequence: CSVDGLAGYEQYF.

The genes are TRBV3-1 (or the pseudogene TRBV3-2) and TRBJ2-1, with a tentative D call TRBD2 (6 bases). CDR3 length: 18 residues. Germline CDR1 and CDR2: LGHDT and YNNKEL (reference sequence). Between the trimmed V and J ends, which lost 2 bases and 9 bases, there was a span of 26 bases. CDR3 nucleotides: TGTGCCAGCAGCCAACCTCCAAGAGAGTGGAGGGCCTTTAGTGAGCAGTTCTTC. It translates to CASSQPPREWRAFSEQFF.

The rearrangement joins TRBV28 to TRBJ1-2, with D possibly TRBD1 on 6 matching bases. Trimming left V 6 bases short and J 3 bases short, with 11 bases between. Germline values: CDR1 MDHEN, CDR2 SYDVKM. The length of the CDR3 is 13 residues. The CDR3 loop is CASSPGGHYGYTF. The DNA of the CDR3 is TGTGCCAGCAGCCCTGGGGGCCACTATGGCTACACCTTC.

The chain joins TRBV2 to TRBJ2-7, with TRBD1 matching over 7 bases. The length of the CDR3 is 13 residues. The V segment lost 3 bases and the J segment 11 bases; nucleotides outside the gene matches: 10. Germline loops: CDR1 SNHLY, CDR2 FYNNEI. CDR3 nucleotides: TGTGCCAGCAGTGAGGGGACAGCGGACCGGGAGTACTTC. This gives the protein CASSEGTADREYF.

The J gene is TRBJ1-1, the V gene TRBV6-1; D is ambiguous. Germline-derived CDR1 and CDR2 are MNHNS and SASEGT. This CDR3 comprises 14 residues. Trimming took off 5 bases at V and 5 bases at J, with 15 bases between the two ends. The CDR3 DNA reads as TGTGCCAGCAGTCTGGCCCCGCGGGGAACTGAAGCTTTCTTT. This codes for CASSLAPRGTEAFF.

The count of this clone is one. V and J are TRBV9 and TRBJ2-1; 13 bases are shared with TRBD2. The V gene end was trimmed by 0 bases and the J gene end by 7 bases; junction bases not matched to a gene: 1. Per germline, CDR1 SGDLS and CDR2 YYNGEE. CDR3 length equals 15 residues. Written as DNA, the CDR3 is TGTGCCAGCAGCGTAGAACTAGCGGGAGGGAATGAGCAGTTCTTC. This codes for CASSVELAGGNEQFF.

The V call is TRBV5-1, the J call TRBJ2-2, with a weak D call TRBD1 (5 bases). CDR1 is SGHRS and CDR2 is YFSETQ in the germline V gene. This CDR3 region has 15 residues. The ends were cut back, 4 bases at V and 4 bases at J, with 14 bases in the middle. The CDR3 is CASSGTTGSTGELFF. CDR3 coding DNA: TGCGCCAGCAGCGGTACAACAGGTTCCACCGGGGAGCTGTTTTTT.